This TCR beta chain was documented in a study of PD-L1 blockade in urothelial cancer (dated by TCRdb to 2016 to 2017). The study in broad terms: Every patient began therapy in 2014 and was given atezolizumab 1,200 mg intravenously every 3 weeks. About 90% of the roughly 29 patients were identified as males with urothelial cancer of bladder origin, and a prior smoking history was reported by 18 of 29 patients. An ECOG performance status of 0 or 1 was recorded for the patients, and 0 to 3 prior chemotherapy regimens had been received by the patients. Blood samples were analyzed at 3 weeks after treatment start (second dose) and at 6 weeks after treatment start. Blood samples gave a median of about 140,000 T cells and tens of thousands of unique TCRs, with a median clonality of roughly 0.081. The study, an exploratory multi-omic analysis, examined somatic, immune and clinical correlates of response to PD-L1 blockade with atezolizumab in urothelial cancer. Pretreatment tumor samples, along with matched peripheral blood serially collected before and after atezolizumab treatment, were subjected to TCR sequencing. Durable clinical benefit meant progression-free survival longer than 6 months, and TCR features were also tested against progression-free and overall survival. In the same patients who had TCR sequencing, pretreatment tumors also underwent whole exome sequencing and RNA sequencing. Under ten patients achieved durable clinical benefit and 15 to 20 did not. Just over 28 patients had pretreatment blood TCR-seq, about 25 had at least one posttreatment blood collection, and about 25 had tumor TCR-seq.

Each PCR received spiked-in synthetic TCR analog templates so that absolute template abundance could be estimated from read counts. TCRbeta CDR3 regions were amplified from genomic DNA with bias-controlled V and J gene primers using the immunoSEQ assay. Sequencing of rearranged TCRbeta segments was performed at approximately 20X coverage. From the authors' description of their analysis: Clustering was used to correct sequencing errors, and CDR3s were annotated against IMGT so that V, D and J genes could be assigned. Downstream analyses used only productive TCRbeta rearrangements and left out out-of-frame or stop-codon sequences. To compute clonality, Shannon entropy was normalized by the log of the number of unique productive sequences and then subtracted from one. Fisher's exact test with Benjamini-Hochberg correction, at a threshold of adjusted p below 0.01, was used to find clones that differed between time points or between blood and tumor. The table comes from immuneACCESS by way of TCRdb, which keeps in-frame sequences with V and J called. Part of the clones is missing from these tables; in studies checked, under half for an unresolved V gene and the rest for unknown reasons. V and J calls and clone size are as listed in that table; D and trimming were resolved from the DNA. The sample table contains tens of thousands of clones; only one count was recorded for roughly 84% of them. Together, the top ten hold 8% to 10% of the sample.

Interpreted using the paper, the time point label stands for: pretreatment peripheral blood. A cohort of 30 or so patients with locally advanced or metastatic urothelial carcinoma, treated at Memorial Sloan Kettering on a trial protocol, was included. Peripheral blood mononuclear cells were collected pretreatment and during treatment, with between 1 and 8 total time points per patient. The Qiagen DNeasy Blood extraction kit was used to purify genomic DNA from total PBMCs and tumor samples. PBMCs were collected pretreatment and during treatment, and were isolated and stored as previously described. CDR1 MGHRA and CDR2 YSYEKL were looked up in the germline V gene. The junction shows trimming of 2 bases on V and 8 bases on J, plus 13 bases between the germline ends. The CDR3 numbers 14 residues from cysteine through phenylalanine. CDR3 DNA is the only sequence kept; it has 42 bases, read in frame from the first base.

Here is what the overall study found, with its caveats: A pretreatment peripheral blood TCR clonality below the median was linked to improved progression-free and overall survival. Because the sample size was small (n of about 27) and many exploratory analyses were performed, the results are intended to be hypothesis-generating. Greater expansion of tumor-associated TCR clones in peripheral blood 3 weeks after the start of treatment was observed in patients with durable benefit (n ≈ 24, p = 0.022).

Regarding this clone: It lacks a known antigen. The sample holds no much larger clone one base away, and base qualities are not on file.

This specimen consisted of PBMCs, obtained around atezolizumab (anti-PD-L1) treatment. The receptor's source is a woman in her 70s with urothelial cancer. Here the chain combines TRBV4-1 and TRBJ1-5; TRBD1 could be the D gene, as 6 bases match. Here is the DNA: TGCGCCAGCAGCCAATGGGACACCGAGGAGCCCCAGCATTTT. Translated, this is CASSQWDTEEPQHF.